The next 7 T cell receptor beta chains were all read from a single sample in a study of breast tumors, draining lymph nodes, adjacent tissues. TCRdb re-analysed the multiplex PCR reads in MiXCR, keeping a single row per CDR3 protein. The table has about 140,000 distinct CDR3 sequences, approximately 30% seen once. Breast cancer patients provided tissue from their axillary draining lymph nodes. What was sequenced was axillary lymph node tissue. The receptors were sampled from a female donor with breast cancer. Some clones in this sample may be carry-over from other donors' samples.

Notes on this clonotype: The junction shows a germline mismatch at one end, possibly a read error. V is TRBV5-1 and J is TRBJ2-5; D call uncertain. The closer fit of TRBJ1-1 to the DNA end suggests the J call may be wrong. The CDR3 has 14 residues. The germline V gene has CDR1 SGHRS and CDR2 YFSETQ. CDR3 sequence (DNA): TGCGCCAGCGGCTTGGACGGGTCAGACACTGAAGCTTTCTTT. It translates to CASGLDGSDTEAFF.

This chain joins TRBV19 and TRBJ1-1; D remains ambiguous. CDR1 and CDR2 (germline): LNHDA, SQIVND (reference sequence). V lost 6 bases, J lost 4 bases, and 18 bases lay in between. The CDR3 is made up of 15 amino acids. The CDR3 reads CASSGVDFAGTEAFF. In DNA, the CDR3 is TGTGCCAGTAGCGGGGTGGACTTCGCTGGCACTGAAGCTTTCTTT. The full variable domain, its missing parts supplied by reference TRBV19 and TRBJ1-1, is DGGITQSPKYLFRKEGQNVTLSCEQNLNHDAMYWYRQDPGQGLRLIYYSQIVNDFQKGDIAEGYSVSREKKESFPLTVTSAQKNPTAFYLCASSGVDFAGTEAFFGQGTRLTVV.

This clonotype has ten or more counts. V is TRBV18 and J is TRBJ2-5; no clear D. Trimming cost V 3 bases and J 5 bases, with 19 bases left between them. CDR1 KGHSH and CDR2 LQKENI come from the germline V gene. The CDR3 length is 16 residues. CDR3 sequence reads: CASSPWVRTDGETQYF. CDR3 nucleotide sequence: TGTGCCAGCTCACCCTGGGTTAGGACCGACGGGGAGACCCAGTACTTC. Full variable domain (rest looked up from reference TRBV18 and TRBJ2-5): NAGVMQNPRHLVRRRGQEARLRCSPMKGHSHVYWYRQLPEEGLKFMVYLQKENIIDESGMPKERFSAEFPKEGPSILRIQQVVRGDSAAYFCASSPWVRTDGETQYFGPGTRLLVL.

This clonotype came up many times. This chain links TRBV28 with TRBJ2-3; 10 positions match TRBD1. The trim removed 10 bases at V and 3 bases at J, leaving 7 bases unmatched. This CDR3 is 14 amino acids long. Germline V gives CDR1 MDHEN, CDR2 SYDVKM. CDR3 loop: CATRDRGMTDTQYF. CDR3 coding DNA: TGTGCCACCCGGGACAGGGGAATGACAGATACGCAGTATTTT.

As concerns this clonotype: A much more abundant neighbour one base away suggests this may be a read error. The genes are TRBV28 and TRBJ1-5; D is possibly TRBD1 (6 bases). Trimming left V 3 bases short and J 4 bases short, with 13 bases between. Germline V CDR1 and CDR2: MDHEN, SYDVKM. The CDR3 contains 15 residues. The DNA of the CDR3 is TGTGCCAGCAGTTTTGCGGGGGCGCGAAATCAGCCCCAGCATTTT. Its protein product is CASSFAGARNQPQHF.

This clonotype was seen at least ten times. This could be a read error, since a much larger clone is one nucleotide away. CDR3 nucleotide sequence: TGCAGTGCTAGAGCGGGAGGGGCAGGGGCAAAAGAGACCCAGTACTTC. This sequence encodes CSARAGGAGAKETQYF. This chain links TRBV20-1 with TRBJ2-5, with 8 nucleotides matching TRBD2. The CDR3 contains 16 residues. The J segment lost 3 bases and the V segment lost 1 base, leaving 10 bases of the junction unmatched. Germline V gene data show CDR1 as DFQATT and CDR2 as SNEGSKA (reference sequence).

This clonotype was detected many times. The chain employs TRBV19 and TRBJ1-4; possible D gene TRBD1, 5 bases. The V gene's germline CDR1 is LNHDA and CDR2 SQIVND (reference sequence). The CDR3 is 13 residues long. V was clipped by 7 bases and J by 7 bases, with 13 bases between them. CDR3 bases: TGTGCCAGTAAAAGGTCAACAGGTGAAAAACTGTTTTTT. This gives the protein CASKRSTGEKLFF. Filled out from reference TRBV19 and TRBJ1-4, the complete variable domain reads DGGITQSPKYLFRKEGQNVTLSCEQNLNHDAMYWYRQDPGQGLRLIYYSQIVNDFQKGDIAEGYSVSREKKESFPLTVTSAQKNPTAFYLCASKRSTGEKLFFGSGTQLSVL.